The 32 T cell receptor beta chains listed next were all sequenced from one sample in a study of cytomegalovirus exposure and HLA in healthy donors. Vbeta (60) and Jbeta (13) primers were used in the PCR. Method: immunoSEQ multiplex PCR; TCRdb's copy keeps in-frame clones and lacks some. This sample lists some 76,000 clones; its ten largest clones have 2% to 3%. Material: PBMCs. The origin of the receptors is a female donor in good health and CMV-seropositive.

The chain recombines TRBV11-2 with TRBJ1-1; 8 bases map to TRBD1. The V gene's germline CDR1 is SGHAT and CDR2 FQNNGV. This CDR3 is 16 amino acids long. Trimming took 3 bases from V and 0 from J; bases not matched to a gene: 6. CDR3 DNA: TGTGCCAGCAGCTTCGGACAGGGCTGGATGAACACTGAAGCTTTCTTT. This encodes CASSFGQGWMNTEAFF.

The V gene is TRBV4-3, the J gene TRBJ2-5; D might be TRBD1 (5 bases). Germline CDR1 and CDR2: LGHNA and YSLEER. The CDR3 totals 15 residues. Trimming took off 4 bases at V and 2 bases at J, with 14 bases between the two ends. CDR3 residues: CASSPLGQGQETQYF. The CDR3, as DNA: TGCGCCAGCAGCCCCCTTGGGCAGGGTCAAGAGACCCAGTACTTC.

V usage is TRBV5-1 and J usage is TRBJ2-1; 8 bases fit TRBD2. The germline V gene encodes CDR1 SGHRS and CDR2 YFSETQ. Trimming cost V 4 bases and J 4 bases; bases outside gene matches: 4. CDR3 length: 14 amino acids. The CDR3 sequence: CASSPGGEYNEQFF. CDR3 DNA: TGCGCCAGCAGCCCCGGGGGGGAGTACAATGAGCAGTTCTTC.

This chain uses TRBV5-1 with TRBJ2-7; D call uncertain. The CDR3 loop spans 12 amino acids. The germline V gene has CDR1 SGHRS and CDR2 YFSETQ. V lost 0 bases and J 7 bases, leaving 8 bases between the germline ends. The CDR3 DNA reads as TGCGCCAGCAGCTTGGATACGAGAGAGCAGTACTTC. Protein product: CASSLDTREQYF.

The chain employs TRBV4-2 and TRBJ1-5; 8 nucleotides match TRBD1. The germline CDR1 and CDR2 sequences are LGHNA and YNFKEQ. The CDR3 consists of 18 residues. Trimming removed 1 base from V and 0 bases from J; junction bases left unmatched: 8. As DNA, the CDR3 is TGTGCCAGCAGCCAAGGGACAGGGACCCACCTTAGCAATCAGCCCCAGCATTTT. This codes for CASSQGTGTHLSNQPQHF.

CDR3 amino acids: CASTRIHTDTQYF. CDR3 coding DNA: TGTGCCAGCACGCGAATTCACACAGATACGCAGTATTTT. The V and J genes are TRBV11-2 and TRBJ2-3; D unresolved. This CDR3 has 13 residues. V lost 7 bases and J lost 2, with 10 bases in between. Germline CDR1 is SGHAT and CDR2 is FQNNGV.

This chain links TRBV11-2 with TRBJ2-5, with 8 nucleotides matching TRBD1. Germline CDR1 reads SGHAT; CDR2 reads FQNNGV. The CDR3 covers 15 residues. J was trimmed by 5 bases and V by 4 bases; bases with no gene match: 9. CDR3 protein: CASSYPQGDDETQYF. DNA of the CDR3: TGTGCCAGCAGCTACCCACAGGGGGACGATGAGACCCAGTACTTC.

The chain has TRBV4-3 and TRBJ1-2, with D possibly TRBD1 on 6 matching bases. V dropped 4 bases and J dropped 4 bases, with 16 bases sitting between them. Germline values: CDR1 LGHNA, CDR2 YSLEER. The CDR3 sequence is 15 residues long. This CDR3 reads CASSRDSTGAYGYTF. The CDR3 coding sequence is TGCGCCAGCAGCCGAGATTCGACAGGCGCCTATGGCTACACCTTC.

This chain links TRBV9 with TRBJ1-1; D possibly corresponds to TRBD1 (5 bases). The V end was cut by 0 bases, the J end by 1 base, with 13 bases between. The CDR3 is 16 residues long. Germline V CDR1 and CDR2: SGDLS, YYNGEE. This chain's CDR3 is CASSVATGGGNTEAFF. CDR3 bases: TGTGCCAGCAGCGTAGCTACGGGGGGAGGGAACACTGAAGCTTTCTTT.

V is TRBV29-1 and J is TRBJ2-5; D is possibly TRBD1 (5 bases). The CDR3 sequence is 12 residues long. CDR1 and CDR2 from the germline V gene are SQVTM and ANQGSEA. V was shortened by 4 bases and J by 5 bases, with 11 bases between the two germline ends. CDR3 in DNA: TGCAGCGTTGGAACTCCAGGGGAGACCCAGTACTTC. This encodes CSVGTPGETQYF.

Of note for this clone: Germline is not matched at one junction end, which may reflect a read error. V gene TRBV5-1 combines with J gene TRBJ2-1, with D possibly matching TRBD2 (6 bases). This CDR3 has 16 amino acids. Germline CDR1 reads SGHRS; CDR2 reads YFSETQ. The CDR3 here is CASSLDGSGSDNEQFF. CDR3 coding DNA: TGCGCCAGCAGCTTGGACGGGAGCGGCTCCGACAATGAGCAGTTCTTC.

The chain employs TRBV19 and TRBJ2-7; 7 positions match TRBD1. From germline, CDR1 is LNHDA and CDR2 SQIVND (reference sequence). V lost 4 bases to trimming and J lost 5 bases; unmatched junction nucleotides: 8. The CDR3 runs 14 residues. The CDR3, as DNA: TGTGCCAGTAGTAGAGCACAGGGGTTCGACGAGCAGTACTTC. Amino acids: CASSRAQGFDEQYF.

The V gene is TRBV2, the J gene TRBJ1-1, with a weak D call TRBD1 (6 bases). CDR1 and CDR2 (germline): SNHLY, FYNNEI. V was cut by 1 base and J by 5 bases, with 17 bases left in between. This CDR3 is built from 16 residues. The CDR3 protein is CASSEEAGRGGTEAFF. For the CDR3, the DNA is TGTGCCAGCAGTGAAGAGGCGGGCAGGGGTGGAACTGAAGCTTTCTTT.

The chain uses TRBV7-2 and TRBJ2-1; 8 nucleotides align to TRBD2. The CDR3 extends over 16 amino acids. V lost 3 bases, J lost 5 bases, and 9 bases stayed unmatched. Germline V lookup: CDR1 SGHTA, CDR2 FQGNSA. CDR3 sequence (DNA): TGTGCCAGCAGCTTCGTGAGCGGGGGTTCCGACAATGAGCAGTTCTTC. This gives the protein CASSFVSGGSDNEQFF. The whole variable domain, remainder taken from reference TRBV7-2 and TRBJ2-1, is GAGVSQSPSNKVTEKGKDVELRCDPISGHTALYWYRQSLGQGLEFLIYFQGNSAPDKSGLPSDRFSAERTGGSVSTLTIQRTQQEDSAVYLCASSFVSGGSDNEQFFGPGTRLTVL.

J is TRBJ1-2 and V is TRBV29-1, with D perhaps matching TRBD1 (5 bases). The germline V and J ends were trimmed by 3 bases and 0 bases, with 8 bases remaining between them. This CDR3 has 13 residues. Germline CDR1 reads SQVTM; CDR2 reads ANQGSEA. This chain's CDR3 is CSVDRQSNYGYTF. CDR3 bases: TGCAGCGTTGATCGACAGTCTAACTATGGCTACACCTTC.

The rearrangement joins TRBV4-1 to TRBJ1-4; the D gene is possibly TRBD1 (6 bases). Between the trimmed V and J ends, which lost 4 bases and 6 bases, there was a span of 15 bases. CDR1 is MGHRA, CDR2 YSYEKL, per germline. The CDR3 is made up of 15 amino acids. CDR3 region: CASSPTTGLDEKLFF. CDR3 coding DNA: TGCGCCAGCAGCCCTACGACAGGCCTGGATGAAAAACTGTTTTTT.

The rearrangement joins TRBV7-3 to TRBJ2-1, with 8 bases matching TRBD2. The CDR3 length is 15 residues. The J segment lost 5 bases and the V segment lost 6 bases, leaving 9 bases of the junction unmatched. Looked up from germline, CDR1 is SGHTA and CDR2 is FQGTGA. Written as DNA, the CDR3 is TGTGCCAGCAGGGGTCCGGGACTAGGAGACAATGAGCAGTTCTTC. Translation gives CASRGPGLGDNEQFF.

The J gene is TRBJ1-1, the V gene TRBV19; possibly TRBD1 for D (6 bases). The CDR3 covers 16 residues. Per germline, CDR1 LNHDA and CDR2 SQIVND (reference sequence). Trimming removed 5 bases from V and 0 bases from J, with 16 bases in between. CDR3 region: CASSPITRGMNTEAFF. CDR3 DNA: TGTGCCAGTAGTCCGATTACCAGGGGAATGAACACTGAAGCTTTCTTT.

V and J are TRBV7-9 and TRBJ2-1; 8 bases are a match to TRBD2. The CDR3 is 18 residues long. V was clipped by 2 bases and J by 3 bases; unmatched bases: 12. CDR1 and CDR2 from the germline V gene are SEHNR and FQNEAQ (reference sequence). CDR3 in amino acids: CASSLWGHGSGDYNEQFF. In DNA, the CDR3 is TGTGCCAGCAGCTTATGGGGGCATGGTAGCGGGGACTACAATGAGCAGTTCTTC.

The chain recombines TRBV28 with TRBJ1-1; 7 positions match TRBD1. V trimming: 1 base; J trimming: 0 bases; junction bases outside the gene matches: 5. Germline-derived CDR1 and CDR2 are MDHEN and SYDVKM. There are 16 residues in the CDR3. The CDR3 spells CASSLYTGVMNTEAFF. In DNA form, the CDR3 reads TGTGCCAGCAGTTTATACACAGGGGTCATGAACACTGAAGCTTTCTTT.

The CDR3 nucleotides are TGTGCCGTCGGGGCAGGAGCGGGAGGGGAAGAGCAGTTCTTC. Its translation: CAVGAGAGGEEQFF. The genes are TRBV5-4 and TRBJ2-1, with 10 bases fitting TRBD2. Germline CDR1 SGHNT, CDR2 YYREEE (reference sequence). V dropped 10 bases and J dropped 10; count of bases not matched to a gene: 14. The CDR3 loop spans 14 amino acids.

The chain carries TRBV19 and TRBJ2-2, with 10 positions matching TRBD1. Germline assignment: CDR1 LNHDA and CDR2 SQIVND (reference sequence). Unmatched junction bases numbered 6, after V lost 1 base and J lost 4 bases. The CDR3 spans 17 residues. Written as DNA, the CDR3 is TGTGCCAGTAGTATAGGGGCGGGACAGGGGAGCACCGGGGAGCTGTTTTTT. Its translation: CASSIGAGQGSTGELFF.

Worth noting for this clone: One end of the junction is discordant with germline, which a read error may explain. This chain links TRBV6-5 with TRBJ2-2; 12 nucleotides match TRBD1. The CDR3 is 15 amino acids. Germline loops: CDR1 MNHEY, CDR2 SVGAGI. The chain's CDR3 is CAGTGGESDTGELFF. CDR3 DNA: TGCGCCGGGACAGGGGGCGAATCGGACACCGGGGAGCTGTTTTTT.

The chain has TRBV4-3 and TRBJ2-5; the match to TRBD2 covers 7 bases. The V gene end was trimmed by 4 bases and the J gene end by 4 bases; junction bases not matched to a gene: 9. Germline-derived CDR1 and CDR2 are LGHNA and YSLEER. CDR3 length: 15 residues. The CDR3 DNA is TGCGCCAGCAGCCGGGGGAGCGGGGACGGAGAGACCCAGTACTTC. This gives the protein CASSRGSGDGETQYF.

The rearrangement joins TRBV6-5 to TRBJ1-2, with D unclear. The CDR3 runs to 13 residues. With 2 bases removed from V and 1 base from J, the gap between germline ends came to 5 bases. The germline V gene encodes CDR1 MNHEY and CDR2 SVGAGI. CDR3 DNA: TGTGCCAGCAGTTACAGAGTTAACTATGGCTACACCTTC. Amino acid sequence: CASSYRVNYGYTF.

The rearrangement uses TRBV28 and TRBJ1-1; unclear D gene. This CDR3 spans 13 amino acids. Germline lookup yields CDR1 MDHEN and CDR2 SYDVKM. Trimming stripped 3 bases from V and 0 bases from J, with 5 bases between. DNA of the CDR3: TGTGCCAGCAGTTTCCAGATGAACACTGAAGCTTTCTTT. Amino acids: CASSFQMNTEAFF.

The CDR3 loop reads CASSSLDRDYGYTF. In nucleotides, the CDR3 is TGTGCCAGCAGCTCCTTAGACAGAGACTATGGCTACACCTTC. This rearrangement joins TRBV7-9 to TRBJ1-2; weak D call: TRBD1 (5 bases). V was cut by 4 bases and J by 3 bases, with 12 bases left in between. There are 14 residues in the CDR3. Per the germline V gene, CDR1 is SEHNR and CDR2 is FQNEAQ (reference sequence). Full variable domain (missing parts from reference TRBV7-9 and TRBJ1-2): DTGVSQNPRHKITKRGQNVTFRCDPISEHNRLYWYRQTLGQGPEFLTYFQNEAQLEKSRLLSDRFSAERPKGSFSTLEIQRTEQGDSAMYLCASSSLDRDYGYTFGSGTRLTVV.

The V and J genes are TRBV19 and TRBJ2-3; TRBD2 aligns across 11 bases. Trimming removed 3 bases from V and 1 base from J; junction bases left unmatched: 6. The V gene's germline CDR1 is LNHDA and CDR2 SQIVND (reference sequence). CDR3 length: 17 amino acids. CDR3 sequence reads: CASSIGGTSGRTDTQYF. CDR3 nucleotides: TGTGCCAGTAGTATTGGGGGGACTAGCGGTCGCACAGATACGCAGTATTTT.

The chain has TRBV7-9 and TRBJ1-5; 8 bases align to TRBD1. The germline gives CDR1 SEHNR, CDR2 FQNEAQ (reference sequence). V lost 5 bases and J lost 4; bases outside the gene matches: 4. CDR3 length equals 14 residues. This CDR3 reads CASSMGQANQPQHF. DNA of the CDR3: TGTGCCAGCAGCATGGGACAGGCAAATCAGCCCCAGCATTTT.

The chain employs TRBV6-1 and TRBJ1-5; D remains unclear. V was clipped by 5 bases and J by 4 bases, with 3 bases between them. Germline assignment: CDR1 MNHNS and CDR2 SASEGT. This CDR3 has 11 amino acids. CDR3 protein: CASSQNQPQHF. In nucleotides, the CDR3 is TGTGCCAGCAGTCAAAATCAGCCCCAGCATTTT.

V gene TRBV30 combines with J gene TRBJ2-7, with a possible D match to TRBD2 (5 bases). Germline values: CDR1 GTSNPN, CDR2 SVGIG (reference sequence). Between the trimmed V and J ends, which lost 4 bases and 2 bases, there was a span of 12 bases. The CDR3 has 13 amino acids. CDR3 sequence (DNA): TGTGCCTGGACCGTAGGGAGCGCCTACGAGCAGTACTTC. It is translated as CAWTVGSAYEQYF.

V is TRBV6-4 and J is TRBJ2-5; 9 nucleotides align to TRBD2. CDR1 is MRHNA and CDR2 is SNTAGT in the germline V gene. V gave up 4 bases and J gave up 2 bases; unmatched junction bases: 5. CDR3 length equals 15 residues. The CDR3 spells CASSVLAGSQETQYF. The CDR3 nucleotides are TGTGCCAGCAGTGTCCTAGCGGGATCACAAGAGACCCAGTACTTC.